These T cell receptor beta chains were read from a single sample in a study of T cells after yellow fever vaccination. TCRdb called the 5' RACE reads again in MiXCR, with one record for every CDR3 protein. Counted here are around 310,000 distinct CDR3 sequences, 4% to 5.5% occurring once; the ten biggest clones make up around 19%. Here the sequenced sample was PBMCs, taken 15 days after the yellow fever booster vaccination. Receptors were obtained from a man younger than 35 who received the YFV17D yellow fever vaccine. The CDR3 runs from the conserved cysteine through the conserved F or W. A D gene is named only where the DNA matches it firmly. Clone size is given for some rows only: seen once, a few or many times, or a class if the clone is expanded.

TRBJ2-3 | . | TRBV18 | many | CASSPPVGSTDTQYF | TGTGCCAGCTCACCTCCAGTGGGGAGCACAGATACGCAGTATTTT
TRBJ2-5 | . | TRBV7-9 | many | CASTSGVTLGAQYF | TGTGCCAGCACCTCCGGAGTCACTTTAGGGGCCCAGTACTTC
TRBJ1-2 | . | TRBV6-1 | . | CASSESVQGYGYTF | TGTGCCAGCAGTGAATCCGTACAGGGCTATGGCTACACCTTC
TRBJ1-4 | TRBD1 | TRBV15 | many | CATSRDWFVSVDRGGEKLFF | TGTGCCACCAGCAGAGATTGGTTTGTTTCGGTGGACAGGGGCGGCGAAAAACTGTTTTTT
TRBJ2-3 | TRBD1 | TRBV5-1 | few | CASSSPGQGIDTQYF | TGCGCCAGCAGCTCGCCGGGACAGGGGATAGATACGCAGTATTTT
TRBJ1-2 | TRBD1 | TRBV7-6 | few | CASSTKGGSYGYTF | TGTGCCAGCAGCACAAAAGGGGGCTCCTATGGCTACACCTTC
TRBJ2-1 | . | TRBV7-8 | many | CASSSDIPNEQFF | TGTGCCAGCAGCTCGGACATACCCAATGAGCAGTTCTTC
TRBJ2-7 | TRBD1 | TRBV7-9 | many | CASGIAYTGDRNGQYF | TGTGCCAGCGGAATAGCCTATACAGGGGACCGGAACGGGCAGTACTTC
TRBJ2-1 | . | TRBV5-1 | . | CASSLASDGEQFF | TGCGCCAGCAGCTTGGCGTCGGACGGTGAGCAGTTCTTC
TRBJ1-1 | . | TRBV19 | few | CASSGARSTEAFF | TGTGCCAGTAGTGGTGCACGAAGCACTGAAGCTTTCTTT
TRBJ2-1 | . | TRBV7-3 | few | CASSLTGTSYDEQFF | TGTGCCAGCAGCTTAACGGGAACTAGTTACGATGAGCAGTTCTTC
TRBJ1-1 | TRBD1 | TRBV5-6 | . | CASSLPGQGTDTEAFF | TGTGCCAGCAGCTTGCCGGGACAGGGGACGGACACTGAAGCTTTCTTT
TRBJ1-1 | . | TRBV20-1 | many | CSARAPAGLEAFF | TGCAGTGCTAGAGCTCCAGCGGGACTTGAAGCTTTCTTT
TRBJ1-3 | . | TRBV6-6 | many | CASSYTGGNTIYF | TGTGCCAGCAGTTATACAGGGGGAAACACCATATATTTT
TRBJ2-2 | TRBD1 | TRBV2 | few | CASSAGTGGITGELFF | TGTGCCAGCAGTGCGGGGACAGGGGGGATCACCGGGGAGCTGTTTTTT
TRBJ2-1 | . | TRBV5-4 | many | CASSHAPVRARTEYYNEQFF | TGTGCCAGCAGTCACGCCCCGGTCAGGGCAAGGACTGAATACTACAATGAGCAGTTCTTC
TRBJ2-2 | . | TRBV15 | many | CATSRDRHDTRELFF | TGTGCCACCAGCAGAGATCGGCACGACACGAGGGAGCTGTTTTTT